Given below is one TCR beta chain in context. Its antigen is not identified. The data stem from a study of beta chain features in type 1 diabetes. Findings of the study overall: TCRB CDR3 length was moderately but significantly reduced in all four CD4+ subsets of Type 1 diabetes patients.

The CDR3 runs 15 residues. CDR1 and CDR2 from the germline V gene are SNHLY and FYNNEI. The V end was cut by 8 bases, the J end by 0 bases, with 16 bases between. As every portion of the isolated RNA was reverse transcribed, the sequencing read expressed TCRB transcripts. Repertoires were generated with immunoSEQ multiplex PCR, while TCRdb's copy carries only in-frame clones and drops some. The sample yields under 200,000 clones, approximately 9% seen once. The chain joins TRBV2 to TRBJ1-1; weak D call: TRBD1 (6 bases). The sequence derives from a woman between 18 and 29 years old with type 1 diabetes. Material for sequencing was central memory CD4+ T cells from blood. The CDR3 protein is CASVYQGTMNTEAFF. Here the CDR3 DNA reads TGTGCCAGCGTTTATCAGGGGACTATGAACACTGAAGCTTTCTTT. The variable domain in full, completed from reference TRBV2 and TRBJ1-1, reads EPEVTQTPSHQVTQMGQEVILRCVPISNHLYFYWYRQILGQKVEFLVSFYNNEISEKSEIFDDQFSVERPDGSNFTLKIRSTKLEDSAMYFCASVYQGTMNTEAFFGQGTRLTVV.